This is a list of T cell receptor beta chains from one sample in a study of memory CD4+ T cells and cytomegalovirus serostatus. Libraries were prepared by immunoSEQ multiplex PCR; TCRdb keeps only in-frame clonotypes and omits some of them. The table records about 25,000 clones, 70% to 85% of them present only once. Sequenced input: memory CD4+ T cells from blood. All receptors come from an adult in good health and CMV-seronegative. Each CDR3 is given with its conserved first and last residue. A D gene is named only where the DNA matches it firmly. Only part of the rows carry a size: once, few, many, or a class if the clone is expanded.

CDR3 length,V gene,J gene,D gene,clone size,CDR3 DNA,CDR3 protein
15,TRBV7-2,TRBJ1-5,TRBD1,NA,TGTGCCAGCAGCCCCGACAGGGCGTATAATCAGCCCCAGCATTTT,CASSPDRAYNQPQHF
11,TRBV13,TRBJ2-7,NA,NA,TGTGCCAGCAGTAAGTCCTACGAGCAGTACTTC,CASSKSYEQYF
13,TRBV7-3,TRBJ1-1,NA,few,TGTGCCAGCAGCTTACTGGTGAACACTGAAGCTTTCTTT,CASSLLVNTEAFF
15,TRBV28,TRBJ2-5,NA,NA,TGTGCCAGCAGTTTAGGCCTAGGGAACCAAGAGACCCAGTACTTC,CASSLGLGNQETQYF
16,TRBV19,TRBJ2-2,TRBD1,NA,TGTGCCAGTAGTATAGAGCCAGGGGGCGCTTCCGGGGAGCTGTTTTTT,CASSIEPGGASGELFF
14,TRBV4-2,TRBJ2-3,NA,once,TGTGCCAGCAGCCAAGATCTTGGACAGACTACGCAGTATTTT,CASSQDLGQTTQYF
16,TRBV7-2,TRBJ1-2,NA,NA,TGTGCCAGCAGCTTAGCCTCAGGGCCGAGCGGTGGGGGCTACACCTTC,CASSLASGPSGGGYTF
14,TRBV30,TRBJ2-1,NA,NA,TGTGCCTGGAGTGTTAGGGGCCCGGGCAATGAGCAGTTCTTC,CAWSVRGPGNEQFF
16,TRBV7-2,TRBJ2-1,NA,NA,TGTGCCAGCAGCCCCTGGAGTGGGGGCTCCTACAATGAGCAGTTCTTC,CASSPWSGGSYNEQFF
14,TRBV28,TRBJ1-5,NA,NA,TGTGCCAGCATCTCGGGGGGGACCCATCAGCCCCAGCATTTT,CASISGGTHQPQHF
12,TRBV19,TRBJ1-2,TRBD1,NA,TGTGCCAGTAGATCCGGGACAGGGATTTACACCTTC,CASRSGTGIYTF
15,TRBV7-2,TRBJ1-3,NA,NA,TGTGCCAGCAGCTTATCCCTGGGGGCTGGAAACACCATATATTTT,CASSLSLGAGNTIYF
16,TRBV6-4,TRBJ1-6,NA,NA,TGTGCCAGCAGTGACTCGGGGGAACGGAATAATTCACCCCTCCACTTT,CASSDSGERNNSPLHF
13,TRBV12-5,TRBJ2-3,NA,NA,TGTGCTAGTGGCCTACTGTCCACAGATACGCAGTATTTT,CASGLLSTDTQYF
16,TRBV19,TRBJ2-5,TRBD2,NA,TGTGCCAGTAGTAGTAGCGGGAGGGGCTTTATAGGGGCCCAGTACTTC,CASSSSGRGFIGAQYF
12,TRBV6-4,TRBJ1-5,NA,once,TGTGCCAGTGGAAGCTGGGGTCAGCCCCAGCATTTT,CASGSWGQPQHF
15,TRBV7-2,TRBJ2-7,TRBD2,few,TGTGCCAGCAGCCAAACTAGCGGGGTTTACTACGAGCAGTACTTC,CASSQTSGVYYEQYF
13,TRBV18,TRBJ2-2,NA,NA,TGTGCCAGCTCACCCGCTGACCCAGTGCGGCTGTTTTTT,CASSPADPVRLFF
13,TRBV2,TRBJ1-3,NA,medium-sized,TGTGCCAGCCTACAGGGCTCTGGAAACACCATATATTTT,CASLQGSGNTIYF
15,TRBV7-9,TRBJ1-5,NA,once,TGTGCCAGCAGCTCGGGGACCGGGGGCAATCAGCCCCAGCATTTT,CASSSGTGGNQPQHF
14,TRBV28,TRBJ1-4,NA,NA,TGTGCCAGCAGTCCTGTCGACAGAGATGAAAAACTGTTTTTT,CASSPVDRDEKLFF
14,TRBV18,TRBJ1-4,NA,NA,TGTGCCAGCTCACCAATGGGGGGCGGTGAAAAACTGTTTTTT,CASSPMGGGEKLFF
15,TRBV19,TRBJ2-2,NA,NA,TGTGCCAGTAGCATGGGACCCCAGAACACCGGGGAGCTGTTTTTT,CASSMGPQNTGELFF
15,TRBV19,TRBJ1-5,NA,few,TGTGCCAGTAGAGACCAGGGCTATAGCAATCAGCCCCAGCATTTT,CASRDQGYSNQPQHF
13,TRBV19,TRBJ1-1,NA,NA,TGTGCCAGTAATCCAAATTTATACACTGAAGCTTTCTTT,CASNPNLYTEAFF
15,TRBV7-7,TRBJ2-7,NA,NA,TGTGCTAGCAGCTTAGCACAGGGAACTTTCTACGAGCAGTACTTC,CASSLAQGTFYEQYF
14,TRBV18,TRBJ1-1,TRBD1,NA,TGTGCCAGCTCACCGGGGCAGGGGGAGGCTGAAGCTTTCTTT,CASSPGQGEAEAFF
18,TRBV18,TRBJ2-7,TRBD2,NA,TGTGCCAGCTCACCACCGCCGGGGACTAGCGGGAAAGTCTACGAGCAGTACTTC,CASSPPPGTSGKVYEQYF
13,TRBV10-3,TRBJ2-5,NA,NA,TGTGCCATCACCAGACAGATCCAAGAGACCCAGTACTTC,CAITRQIQETQYF
14,TRBV2,TRBJ2-3,NA,NA,TGTGCCAGCAGGAAGGGGTCTGAGACAGATACGCAGTATTTT,CASRKGSETDTQYF
18,TRBV7-3,TRBJ2-3,TRBD2,NA,TGTGCCAGCAGCTTATGGGGGACTAGCGGAACTAGCACAGATACGCAGTATTTT,CASSLWGTSGTSTDTQYF
13,TRBV7-2,TRBJ2-1,NA,NA,TGTGCCAGCACCATAGACAGCGACAATGAGCAGTTCTTC,CASTIDSDNEQFF
14,TRBV7-2,TRBJ1-5,TRBD1,NA,TGTGCCAGCACCACCCGGGACAGGGGCCAGCCCCAGCATTTT,CASTTRDRGQPQHF
16,TRBV6-5,TRBJ1-2,NA,NA,TGTGCCAGCAGTTACTCAGTTTCGGGCAGGAATTATGGCTACACCTTC,CASSYSVSGRNYGYTF
13,TRBV18,TRBJ2-1,NA,medium-sized,TGTGCCAGCTCACCACAGGAGGAAGATGAGCAGTTCTTC,CASSPQEEDEQFF
18,TRBV9,TRBJ2-4,NA,NA,TGTGCCAGCAGCGTAGGGTCCGCAGACTATTTAGCCAAAAACATTCAGTACTTC,CASSVGSADYLAKNIQYF
15,TRBV11-2,TRBJ2-5,NA,NA,TGTGCCAGCAGCTTAGTCCCCGGGGCCCAAGAGACCCAGTACTTC,CASSLVPGAQETQYF